A selection of T cell receptor beta chains follows, all from one sample in a study of shared clonotypes between healthy human individuals. Profiling relied on immunoSEQ multiplex PCR, and the TCRdb table lists in-frame clones only, not all of them. The data contain millions of clones, 95% of them singletons. Sequenced material: naive CD4+ T cells sorted from blood. The receptors originated from a man between 18 and 35 years old in good health. Each CDR3 is given with its conserved first and last residue. D genes are given only for firm matches. Some rows mark clone size as missing; the rest say once, few, many or name a class of expanded clone.

TRBD1	TRBV15	-	TRBJ2-4	CATSRTGTGAIQYF	TGTGCCACCAGCAGGACCGGGACAGGGGCCATTCAGTACTTC
TRBD1	TRBV7-3	-	TRBJ1-2	CASGTGQDSPTF	TGTGCCAGCGGCACCGGACAGGACTCCCCTACCTTC
-	TRBV5-1	-	TRBJ1-1	CASSLAAGAPMNTEAFF	TGCGCCAGCAGCTTGGCGGCAGGGGCCCCTATGAACACTGAAGCTTTCTTT
-	TRBV4-2	once	TRBJ2-4	CASSQDLVSVISIQYF	TGTGCCAGCAGCCAAGATTTGGTCAGCGTAATCAGCATTCAGTACTTC
-	TRBV6-5	-	TRBJ1-1	CASSYSVRGDTEAFF	TGTGCCAGCAGTTACTCCGTCCGTGGGGACACTGAAGCTTTCTTT
-	TRBV7-2	once	TRBJ1-1	CASSLEGLMNTEAFF	TGTGCCAGCAGCTTAGAGGGACTGATGAACACTGAAGCTTTCTTT
-	TRBV11-2	-	TRBJ2-2	CASNPGQRKNTGELFF	TGTGCCAGCAACCCCGGCCAGCGGAAAAACACCGGGGAGCTGTTTTTT
-	TRBV11-2	-	TRBJ2-3	CAQSAGTDTQYF	TGTGCCCAATCGGCTGGGACAGATACGCAGTATTTT
TRBD2	TRBV14	-	TRBJ2-2	CASSQVWGLAGITGELFF	TGTGCCAGCAGCCAAGTGTGGGGACTAGCGGGGATCACCGGGGAGCTGTTTTTT
-	TRBV2	-	TRBJ2-7	CASSDTDSYEQYF	TGTGCCAGCAGTGACACAGACTCCTACGAGCAGTACTTC
TRBD2	TRBV30	once	TRBJ2-1	CAWSGSGTSRFYNEQFF	TGTGCCTGGAGTGGGTCCGGGACTAGTAGATTCTACAATGAGCAGTTCTTC
-	TRBV4-1	-	TRBJ2-1	CASSQDPPRRFF	TGCGCCAGCAGCCAAGATCCTCCCCGGCGGTTCTTC
TRBD2	TRBV2	-	TRBJ2-2	CASKKLAADTGELFF	TGTGCCAGCAAAAAACTAGCGGCAGACACCGGGGAGCTGTTTTTT
TRBD2	TRBV14	-	TRBJ2-5	CASSQRETETQYF	TGTGCCAGCAGTCAGCGGGAGACAGAGACCCAGTACTTC
-	TRBV15	-	TRBJ2-7	CATSRDSFLQAISYEQYF	TGTGCCACCAGCAGAGATTCTTTTTTACAGGCGATCTCCTACGAGCAGTACTTC
TRBD2	TRBV7-9	-	TRBJ2-1	CASSPTSGSLPSSYNEQFF	TGTGCCAGCAGCCCGACTAGCGGGAGTCTCCCGAGCTCCTACAATGAGCAGTTCTTC
-	TRBV9	-	TRBJ2-3	CASSVAPADTQYF	TGTGCCAGCAGCGTAGCCCCCGCGGATACGCAGTATTTT
-	TRBV7-2	-	TRBJ2-2	CASSPTSGSYTGELFF	TGTGCCAGCAGCCCTACATCCGGGAGCTACACCGGGGAGCTGTTTTTT
-	TRBV4-1	-	TRBJ2-2	CASSDPGLTGTGELFF	TGCGCCAGCAGCGACCCGGGACTTACCGGGACCGGGGAGCTGTTTTTT
TRBD1	TRBV5-6	-	TRBJ2-7	CASSAGTAPAGEQYF	TGTGCCAGCAGCGCCGGGACAGCACCCGCGGGCGAGCAGTACTTC
TRBD2	TRBV11-2	-	TRBJ2-1	CASSPSSGRALF	TGTGCCAGCAGCCCGTCTAGCGGGAGGGCTCTCTTC
-	TRBV30	-	TRBJ1-5	CAWRQGGQPQHF	TGTGCCTGGAGGCAGGGAGGGCAGCCCCAGCATTTT
-	TRBV7-2	-	TRBJ1-5	CASSLAGPGQPQHF	TGTGCCAGCAGCTTAGCGGGTCCGGGACAGCCCCAGCATTTT
TRBD2	TRBV7-3	once	TRBJ2-3	CASSLAGLAGRNTQYF	TGTGCCAGCAGCTTAGCGGGACTAGCGGGCCGGAATACGCAGTATTTT
-	TRBV6-6	-	TRBJ1-1	CASSSRTGATEAFF	TGTGCCAGCAGTTCCCGGACTGGGGCCACTGAAGCTTTCTTT
-	TRBV10-1	-	TRBJ1-1	CASSIQDSRMNTEAFF	TGCGCCAGCAGCATCCAGGACAGCCGGATGAACACTGAAGCTTTCTTT
TRBD1	TRBV29-1	-	TRBJ2-1	CSVGQVLGEFF	TGCAGCGTAGGACAGGTCTTGGGAGAGTTCTTC
TRBD2	TRBV2	-	TRBJ2-2	CASREGLATGELFF	TGTGCCAGCAGGGAAGGACTAGCCACCGGGGAGCTGTTTTTT
TRBD1	TRBV11-2	-	TRBJ2-7	CASSPGQWASSYEQYF	TGTGCCAGCAGCCCGGGACAGTGGGCCAGCTCCTACGAGCAGTACTTC
TRBD1	TRBV5-1	-	TRBJ2-7	CASSPITGGPYEQYF	TGCGCCAGCAGCCCGATTACAGGGGGCCCTTACGAGCAGTACTTC
-	TRBV7-9	-	TRBJ1-2	CASSLALTGPSGYTF	TGTGCCAGCAGCTTAGCACTGACGGGGCCTTCCGGCTACACCTTC
TRBD1	TRBV25-1	-	TRBJ1-1	CASSESPTGPMNTEAFF	TGTGCCAGCAGTGAATCCCCGACAGGGCCTATGAACACTGAAGCTTTCTTT
-	TRBV6-1	-	TRBJ1-5	CASTGRYSNQPQHF	TGTGCCAGCACCGGCAGGTATAGCAATCAGCCCCAGCATTTT
-	TRBV2	once	TRBJ1-1	CASSGDGTEAFF	TGTGCCAGCAGTGGGGACGGTACTGAAGCTTTCTTT
TRBD1	TRBV30	-	TRBJ2-7	CAWSGQGNEQYF	TGTGCCTGGAGTGGACAGGGAAACGAGCAGTACTTC
TRBD2	TRBV7-2	once	TRBJ2-1	CASSPPGLAGVVEQFF	TGTGCCAGCAGCCCGCCGGGACTAGCGGGGGTGGTTGAGCAGTTCTTC
TRBD2	TRBV5-1	-	TRBJ2-5	CASNPSGDGTQYF	TGCGCCAGCAACCCTAGCGGGGATGGGACCCAGTACTTC
TRBD1	TRBV10-3	-	TRBJ1-4	CAISGPPGQTNEKLFF	TGTGCCATCAGTGGTCCCCCGGGACAGACTAATGAAAAACTGTTTTTT
-	TRBV7-2	-	TRBJ2-5	CASSPGQGGKTQYF	TGTGCCAGCAGCCCCGGGCAGGGGGGAAAGACCCAGTACTTC
-	TRBV5-1	-	TRBJ2-3	CASSVLGTTTDTQYF	TGCGCCAGCAGCGTCCTCGGGACCACCACAGATACGCAGTATTTT
-	TRBV5-1	-	TRBJ2-3	CASSEGSTDTQYF	TGCGCCAGCAGTGAGGGGTCCACAGATACGCAGTATTTT
TRBD2	TRBV27	-	TRBJ2-7	CASSFNGGRSYEQYF	TGTGCCAGCAGCTTCAATGGCGGGAGATCCTACGAGCAGTACTTC